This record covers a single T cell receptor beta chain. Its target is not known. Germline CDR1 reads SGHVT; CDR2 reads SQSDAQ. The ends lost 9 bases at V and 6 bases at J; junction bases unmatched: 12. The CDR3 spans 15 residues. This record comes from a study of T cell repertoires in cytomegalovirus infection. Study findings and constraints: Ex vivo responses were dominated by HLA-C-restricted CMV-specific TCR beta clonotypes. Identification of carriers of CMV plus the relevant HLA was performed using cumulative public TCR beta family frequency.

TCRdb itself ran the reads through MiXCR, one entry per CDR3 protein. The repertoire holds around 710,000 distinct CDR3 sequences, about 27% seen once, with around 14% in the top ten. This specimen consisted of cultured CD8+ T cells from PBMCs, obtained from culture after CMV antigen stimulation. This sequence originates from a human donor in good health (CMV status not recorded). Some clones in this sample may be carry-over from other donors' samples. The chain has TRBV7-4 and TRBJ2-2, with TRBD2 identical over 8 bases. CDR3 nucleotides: TGTGCCAGTACCTTCGGACTAGCACCCTCCGGGGAGCTGTTTTTT. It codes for CASTFGLAPSGELFF.